Listed below are T cell receptor beta chains from one sample, sequenced in a study of metastatic and nonmetastatic thyroid tumors. TCRdb reprocessed the PCR reads via MiXCR. Of about 24,000 clones listed, more than 20% are singletons. Sequencing input: blood. These receptors all come from a male donor with papillary thyroid cancer or a benign thyroid nodule (not recorded which). Some clones in this sample may be carry-over from other donors' samples. Both conserved end residues are part of each CDR3. Each record gives: D gene, clone size, J gene, V gene, CDR3 DNA, CDR3 protein. The D gene is left open where the match is weak. Clone size is shown for a subset of rows, as once, few, many or a class of expanded clone.

d_call: -; clone_size: many; j_call: TRBJ2-7; v_call: TRBV3-1; cdr3_nt: TGTGCCAGCAGCCATTTCGGGACAATTTACGAGCAGTACTTC; cdr3_aa: CASSHFGTIYEQYF
d_call: TRBD2; clone_size: once; j_call: TRBJ2-5; v_call: TRBV9; cdr3_nt: TGTGCCAGCAGCGCGGTAGCGGGATGGCCGATGGAGACCCAGTACTTC; cdr3_aa: CASSAVAGWPMETQYF
d_call: TRBD2; clone_size: many; j_call: TRBJ2-1; v_call: TRBV5-1; cdr3_nt: TGCGCCAGCAGCCTGACTAGCGGGAACGTCAATGAGCAGTTCTTC; cdr3_aa: CASSLTSGNVNEQFF
d_call: -; clone_size: many; j_call: TRBJ1-5; v_call: TRBV27; cdr3_nt: TGTGCCAGCAGTTTATTCTGGGGGGCACATCAGCCCCAGCATTTT; cdr3_aa: CASSLFWGAHQPQHF
d_call: TRBD1; clone_size: few; j_call: TRBJ2-5; v_call: TRBV20-1; cdr3_nt: TGCAGTGCTAGAGATCTGAGACAGGGGTATGGAAACCAAGAGACCCAGTACTTC; cdr3_aa: CSARDLRQGYGNQETQYF
d_call: -; clone_size: once; j_call: TRBJ2-7; v_call: TRBV9; cdr3_nt: TGTGCCAGCAGCGTAATACCGGGAGTGAACGAGCAGTACTTC; cdr3_aa: CASSVIPGVNEQYF
d_call: TRBD2; clone_size: -; j_call: TRBJ2-3; v_call: TRBV6-1; cdr3_nt: TGTGCCAGCAAAACATCTGGGAGCGGGGGGGCAGATACGCAGTATTTT; cdr3_aa: CASKTSGSGGADTQYF
d_call: -; clone_size: -; j_call: TRBJ1-2; v_call: TRBV20-1; cdr3_nt: TGCAGTGCCTGGTCACTGTTGGGGGGCTACACCTTC; cdr3_aa: CSAWSLLGGYTF
d_call: TRBD1; clone_size: -; j_call: TRBJ2-1; v_call: TRBV20-1; cdr3_nt: TGCAGTGCTACAGGAGGGACAGGCGGGGATGAGCAGTTCTTC; cdr3_aa: CSATGGTGGDEQFF
d_call: -; clone_size: -; j_call: TRBJ2-3; v_call: TRBV20-1; cdr3_nt: TGCAGTGCTAACAAGGGCAGCACAGATACGCAGTATTTT; cdr3_aa: CSANKGSTDTQYF
d_call: TRBD1; clone_size: many; j_call: TRBJ2-1; v_call: TRBV29-1; cdr3_nt: TGCAGCGTTGCCCTTCGAGAGGGGGCGACCTACAATGAGCAGTTCTTC; cdr3_aa: CSVALREGATYNEQFF
d_call: TRBD2; clone_size: -; j_call: TRBJ2-2; v_call: TRBV12-3/TRBV12-4; cdr3_nt: TGTGCCAGCAGTTTACAGCGGGGGTTCGCCGGCGGGGAGCTGTTTTTT; cdr3_aa: CASSLQRGFAGGELFF
d_call: -; clone_size: many; j_call: TRBJ2-7; v_call: TRBV6-1; cdr3_nt: TGTGCCAGCAGCGAGCAACTAGGAGCCTACGAGCAGTACTTC; cdr3_aa: CASSEQLGAYEQYF
d_call: -; clone_size: -; j_call: TRBJ2-1; v_call: TRBV11-2; cdr3_nt: TGTGCCAGCAGCTCAGAAAGGGACGGATACACCAATGAGCAGTTCTTC; cdr3_aa: CASSSERDGYTNEQFF
d_call: -; clone_size: many; j_call: TRBJ1-1; v_call: TRBV7-3; cdr3_nt: TGTGCCAGCAGAAAGACACCCCTTACTGAAGCTTTCTTT; cdr3_aa: CASRKTPLTEAFF
d_call: -; clone_size: few; j_call: TRBJ1-5; v_call: TRBV19; cdr3_nt: TGTGCCAGTAGTGGGGGGGGCCGCAATCAGCCCCAGCATTTT; cdr3_aa: CASSGGGRNQPQHF
d_call: -; clone_size: -; j_call: TRBJ1-1; v_call: TRBV13; cdr3_nt: TGTGCCAGCAGCTTAGTTACGGGGGCGGGCACTGAAGCTTTCTTT; cdr3_aa: CASSLVTGAGTEAFF
d_call: -; clone_size: few; j_call: TRBJ1-4; v_call: TRBV6-1; cdr3_nt: TGTGCCAGCAGTACCTGGACGGGTAGAACTAATGAAAAACTGTTTTTT; cdr3_aa: CASSTWTGRTNEKLFF
d_call: -; clone_size: -; j_call: TRBJ2-3; v_call: TRBV9; cdr3_nt: TGTGCCAGCGCAGGAGACACAGATACGCAGTATTTT; cdr3_aa: CASAGDTDTQYF
d_call: -; clone_size: many; j_call: TRBJ1-3; v_call: TRBV28; cdr3_nt: TGTGCCAGCAGACCCCAGCCGGGGAATGGAAACACCATATATTTT; cdr3_aa: CASRPQPGNGNTIYF
d_call: -; clone_size: -; j_call: TRBJ2-2; v_call: TRBV12-3/TRBV12-4; cdr3_nt: TGTGCCAGCAGTTGGAACACCGGGGAGCTGTTTTTT; cdr3_aa: CASSWNTGELFF
d_call: -; clone_size: -; j_call: TRBJ1-3; v_call: TRBV27; cdr3_nt: TGTGCCAGCAGTTTAATGGGGTGGAGGGGAAACACCATATATTTT; cdr3_aa: CASSLMGWRGNTIYF
d_call: TRBD1; clone_size: -; j_call: TRBJ1-1; v_call: TRBV18; cdr3_nt: TGTGCCAGCTCACCACACCCGACAGGGACGACTGAAGCTTTCTTT; cdr3_aa: CASSPHPTGTTEAFF
d_call: TRBD2; clone_size: many; j_call: TRBJ2-1; v_call: TRBV20-1; cdr3_nt: TGCAGTGCTAGGAGACTAGCGGGAGAAAATGAGCAGTTCTTC; cdr3_aa: CSARRLAGENEQFF
d_call: -; clone_size: -; j_call: TRBJ1-1; v_call: TRBV28; cdr3_nt: TGTGCCAGCAGTTTTCGGAACACTGAAGCTTTCTTT; cdr3_aa: CASSFRNTEAFF
d_call: -; clone_size: many; j_call: TRBJ2-5; v_call: TRBV25-1; cdr3_nt: TGTGCCAGCAGTGAAGGGGACTCAGAGACCCAGTACTTC; cdr3_aa: CASSEGDSETQYF
d_call: -; clone_size: few; j_call: TRBJ2-1; v_call: TRBV6-1; cdr3_nt: TGTGCCAGCAGTGATCCAGGGAGGAATGAGCAGTTCTTC; cdr3_aa: CASSDPGRNEQFF
d_call: -; clone_size: -; j_call: TRBJ2-1; v_call: TRBV6-1; cdr3_nt: TGTGCCAGCAGTCCCGGGACACCCAACAACAATGAGCAGTTCTTC; cdr3_aa: CASSPGTPNNNEQFF
d_call: TRBD1; clone_size: -; j_call: TRBJ2-1; v_call: TRBV20-1; cdr3_nt: TGCAGTGCTCGGGACCGGGACAGGGGCTACAATGAGCAGTTCTTC; cdr3_aa: CSARDRDRGYNEQFF
d_call: -; clone_size: many; j_call: TRBJ1-1; v_call: TRBV11-2; cdr3_nt: TGTGCCAGCAGCTATCGGGGGGGAAACACTGAAGCTTTCTTT; cdr3_aa: CASSYRGGNTEAFF
d_call: TRBD2; clone_size: many; j_call: TRBJ2-2; v_call: TRBV6-1; cdr3_nt: TGTGCCAGCAGCGAACTAGCGGGCAACGGGGAGCTGTTTTTT; cdr3_aa: CASSELAGNGELFF
d_call: -; clone_size: many; j_call: TRBJ2-2; v_call: TRBV10-3; cdr3_nt: TGTGCCATCAGTGGGACATCCCTACGGGGCACCGGGGAGCTGTTTTTT; cdr3_aa: CAISGTSLRGTGELFF
d_call: TRBD1; clone_size: many; j_call: TRBJ2-7; v_call: TRBV5-5; cdr3_nt: TGTGCCAGCACCTTGACAGGGGGATCCTACGAGCAGTACTTC; cdr3_aa: CASTLTGGSYEQYF
d_call: -; clone_size: few; j_call: TRBJ1-1; v_call: TRBV28; cdr3_nt: TGTGCCAGCAGCTCCCACCGGGATATGAACACTGAAGCTTTCTTT; cdr3_aa: CASSSHRDMNTEAFF
d_call: TRBD1; clone_size: -; j_call: TRBJ2-2; v_call: TRBV28; cdr3_nt: TGTGCCAGCAGTTTTCAGGGGGCTATAACCGGGGAGCTGTTTTTT; cdr3_aa: CASSFQGAITGELFF
d_call: -; clone_size: many; j_call: TRBJ1-5; v_call: TRBV6-1; cdr3_nt: TGTGCCAGCAAGTTCAGACAATATAGCAATCAGCCCCAGCATTTT; cdr3_aa: CASKFRQYSNQPQHF